The entry below describes one T cell receptor beta chain. Its antigen is not identified. The entry originates in a study of shared clonotypes between healthy human individuals. Study findings and constraints: Investigators collected only blood, and repertoires in tissues likely differ.

Trimming removed 5 bases at V and 6 bases at J, with 10 bases between. Germline CDR1 and CDR2: SEHNR and FQNEAQ (reference sequence). This CDR3 contains 13 residues. Within Nashville, Tennessee resided all donors, each a Caucasian adult. The split of CD4+ cells yielded CD45RA+ naive and CD45RA-negative memory subsets. Genomic DNA from each subset was divided evenly over several immunoSEQ plates. The table came from immunoSEQ multiplex PCR; TCRdb's copy has only in-frame clones and leaves some out. The sample consists of approximately 1.5 million clones, approximately 98% of them appearing once. This receptor was obtained from a man aged 25 to 40 in good health. V gene TRBV7-9 combines with J gene TRBJ1-4; D is unclear. Sequenced: naive CD4+ T cells sorted from blood. Subset denoted: CD45RA+ positively selected. The CDR3 sequence: CASSTIGYEKLFF. In DNA, the CDR3 is TGTGCCAGCAGCACCATAGGGTATGAAAAACTGTTTTTT.